This T cell receptor beta chain originates from a study of blood T cell repertoires in COVID-19. Across the study: The cDNA or gDNA used as material had been derived from T cells, B-cell-depleted T cells, or PBMCs.

Per the original data handling: Reference gene primer amplification gave estimated nucleated cell counts. The protocol was immunoSEQ multiplex PCR, while the TCRdb copy is restricted to in-frame clones and leaves out a portion. V and J calls and clone size are as listed in that table; D and trimming were resolved from the DNA. Of 120,000 to 150,000 clones listed, about nine tenths were seen once; the top ten hold 10%. Looked up from germline, CDR1 is KGHDR and CDR2 is SFDVKD. This CDR3 region has 16 residues. The germline V and J ends were trimmed by 0 bases and 1 base, with 10 bases remaining between them.

The clonotype comes from a man aged 50-59 years with active or convalescent COVID-19. The chain is built from TRBV24-1 and TRBJ2-3; no definite D call. Sequencing used peripheral blood. This CDR3 reads CATSDLNSYGTDTQYF. The CDR3 DNA follows: TGTGCCACCAGTGATTTGAACAGTTACGGCACAGATACGCAGTATTTT.